Following are 30 T cell receptor beta chains from one sample sequenced in a study of T-cell reconstitution after alpha-beta-depleted transplantation in children. Unique molecular identifiers were used to barcode this TCRbeta library. TCRdb itself ran the PCR reads through MiXCR, one entry per CDR3 protein. The sample lists fewer than 1 million distinct CDR3 sequences; less than 20% were seen once. The sequences come from PBMCs, mostly from graft donor cells, collected 360 days after TCRalphabeta/CD19-depleted stem cell transplant. Receptors originate from a male patient between 5 and 17 years old who had a stem cell transplant for acute lymphoblastic leukemia, so the T cells may come from the graft donor.

The genes are TRBV27 and TRBJ2-7; 9 nucleotides line up with TRBD1. CDR3 length: 15 residues. The junction had 7 bases not matched to a gene; V was cut back by 3 bases and J by 4 bases. Germline V gene lookup returns CDR1 MNHEY and CDR2 SMNVEV (reference sequence). The CDR3: CASSFAGTGHYEQYF. DNA for the CDR3: TGTGCCAGCAGTTTCGCCGGGACAGGGCATTACGAGCAGTACTTC.

V gene TRBV4-1 combines with J gene TRBJ2-5; perhaps D is TRBD1 or TRBD2 (5 bases each). V was shortened by 2 bases and J by 4 bases, with 8 bases between the two germline ends. CDR1 is MGHRA and CDR2 is YSYEKL in the germline V gene. The CDR3 has 13 amino acids. CDR3 residues: CASSQMRGETQYF. CDR3 in DNA: TGCGCCAGCAGCCAAATGAGGGGAGAGACCCAGTACTTC.

The chain combines TRBV5-6 with TRBJ1-5; D is undetermined. The CDR3 consists of 16 residues. Trimming took off 0 bases at V and 0 bases at J, with 10 bases between the two ends. The germline V gene has CDR1 SGHDT and CDR2 YYEEEE. The CDR3 DNA is TGTGCCAGCAGCTTGGGTCCAGTTTATAGCAATCAGCCCCAGCATTTT. This translates into CASSLGPVYSNQPQHF. The variable domain in full, with the rest retrieved from reference TRBV5-6 and TRBJ1-5, is DAGVTQSPTHLIKTRGQQVTLRCSPKSGHDTVSWYQQALGQGPQFIFQYYEEEERQRGNFPDRFSGHQFPNYSSELNVNALLLGDSALYLCASSLGPVYSNQPQHFGDGTRLSIL.

Here the CDR3 reads CASSQDVREATYEQYF. The CDR3 bases are TGCGCCAGCAGCCAAGATGTGAGGGAGGCGACCTACGAGCAGTACTTC. The chain is built from TRBV4-1 and TRBJ2-7, with a weak D call TRBD2 (6 bases). V dropped 0 bases and J dropped 2 bases, with 14 bases sitting between them. This CDR3 spans 16 amino acids. The germline V gene encodes CDR1 MGHRA and CDR2 YSYEKL.

This clonotype showed up many times. The chain employs TRBV27 and TRBJ1-2; the D gene is possibly TRBD1 (5 bases). V lost 5 bases and J 2 bases, leaving 9 bases between the germline ends. Germline V gives CDR1 MNHEY, CDR2 SMNVEV (reference sequence). This CDR3 region has 13 residues. CDR3 region: CASSPWGNYGYTF. The DNA for the CDR3 is TGTGCCAGCAGTCCTTGGGGGAACTATGGCTACACCTTC.

This clonotype was counted at least ten times. The chain joins TRBV29-1 to TRBJ2-3; D uncertain. The CDR3 totals 10 residues. V was cut by 3 bases and J by 10 bases, with 8 bases left in between. Germline CDR1 and CDR2: SQVTM and ANQGSEA. In DNA, the CDR3 is TGCAGCGTTGAGGCAATAGCGCAGTATTTT. Translating it yields CSVEAIAQYF.

J is TRBJ1-6 and V is TRBV20-1, with no clear D. Deletions cut 0 bases from V and 2 bases from J, with 8 bases between. The CDR3 extends over 15 amino acids. CDR1 DFQATT and CDR2 SNEGSKA come from the germline V gene (reference sequence). The CDR3 coding sequence is TGCAGTGCTAGAGATCGAGAGACCTATAATTCACCCCTCCACTTT. This translates into CSARDRETYNSPLHF.

This chain connects TRBV7-7 to TRBJ2-2; 8 nucleotides agree with TRBD1. The V and J ends lost 5 bases and 3 bases, in that order; junction bases with no gene match: 8. Germline CDR1 SSHAT, CDR2 FNYEAQ (reference sequence). This CDR3 has 16 residues. The CDR3 protein is CASSRGQGRDTGELFF. DNA of the CDR3: TGTGCCAGCAGCCGCGGACAGGGACGGGACACCGGGGAGCTGTTTTTT. Complete variable domain (other parts from reference TRBV7-7 and TRBJ2-2): GAGVSQSPRYKVTKRGQDVTLRCDPISSHATLYWYQQALGQGPEFLTYFNYEAQPDKSGLPSDRFSAERPEGSISTLTIQRTEQRDSAMYRCASSRGQGRDTGELFFGEGSRLTVL.

This clonotype was seen only a few times. V gene TRBV27 combines with J gene TRBJ1-6; TRBD1 is a possible D gene (6 bases). The CDR3 has 15 residues. V gave up 2 bases and J gave up 2 bases, with 7 bases separating them. In germline, CDR1 is MNHEY, CDR2 SMNVEV (reference sequence). As DNA, the CDR3 is TGTGCCAGCAGTTTACAGGGGCCCTATAATTCACCCCTCCACTTT. As protein: CASSLQGPYNSPLHF.

The J gene is TRBJ2-1, the V gene TRBV7-9; 12 bases agree with TRBD2. J lost 4 bases, V lost 5 bases, and 12 bases had no gene match. CDR1 and CDR2 from the germline V gene are SEHNR and FQNEAQ (reference sequence). CDR3 size: 18 residues. CDR3 bases: TGTGCCAGCAGCCTCGGACTAGCGGGAATCGCGGTTTACAATGAGCAGTTCTTC. This encodes CASSLGLAGIAVYNEQFF.

This clonotype has more than one count but fewer than ten. The rearrangement joins TRBV15 to TRBJ2-7; the D is unclear. V was shortened by 1 base and J by 0 bases, with 16 bases between the two germline ends. CDR3 size: 17 residues. In germline, CDR1 is LNHNV, CDR2 YYDKDF (reference sequence). The CDR3 DNA follows: TGTGCCACCAGCAGAGTTCCGGCAGGAGCCCTCTCCTACGAGCAGTACTTC. As protein: CATSRVPAGALSYEQYF.

This clonotype occurred a few times. This rearrangement joins TRBV20-1 to TRBJ2-7; 7 bases agree with TRBD1. The CDR3 extends over 14 amino acids. The V and J ends lost 6 bases and 0 bases, in that order; junction bases with no gene match: 8. Germline V CDR1 and CDR2: DFQATT, SNEGSKA (reference sequence). Here the CDR3 reads CSAARDSFSYEQYF. The CDR3 DNA reads TGCAGTGCGGCCCGGGACAGCTTCTCCTACGAGCAGTACTTC.

The sample holds a few counts of this clonotype. The J gene is TRBJ2-1, the V gene TRBV6-1; D unresolved. This CDR3 contains 14 residues. CDR1 MNHNS and CDR2 SASEGT come from the germline V gene. Between the trimmed V and J ends, which lost 4 bases and 3 bases, there was a span of 10 bases. CDR3 sequence (DNA): TGTGCCAGCAGTGCCGACACTTTCTACAATGAGCAGTTCTTC. It encodes CASSADTFYNEQFF.

This chain joins TRBV20-1 and TRBJ2-3; 8 nucleotides line up with TRBD1. CDR1 and CDR2 from the germline V gene are DFQATT and SNEGSKA (reference sequence). The CDR3 has 15 amino acids. V shed 0 bases and J 1 base; nucleotides not matched to a gene: 3. CDR3 loop: CSARDPTGGTDTQYF. CDR3 nucleotide sequence: TGCAGTGCTAGAGACCCGACAGGGGGCACAGATACGCAGTATTTT.

V usage is TRBV5-5 and J usage is TRBJ2-1, with D perhaps matching TRBD1 or TRBD2 (5 bases each). Trimming left V 5 bases short and J 8 bases short, with 11 bases between. This CDR3 contains 12 residues. Germline V CDR1 and CDR2: SGHKS, YYEKEE (reference sequence). The chain's CDR3 is CASRSEGHEQFF. CDR3 coding DNA: TGTGCCAGCAGGTCCGAGGGGCATGAGCAGTTCTTC.

This sequence joins TRBV20-1 and TRBJ1-6; D remains ambiguous. V dropped 5 bases and J dropped 2 bases, with 13 bases sitting between them. The CDR3 covers 15 residues. In germline, CDR1 is DFQATT, CDR2 SNEGSKA (reference sequence). CDR3 residues: CSAQRALAYNSPLHF. DNA of the CDR3: TGCAGTGCTCAGAGGGCACTGGCCTATAATTCACCCCTCCACTTT.

This clonotype was found many times. The chain is built from TRBV5-1 and TRBJ2-1; TRBD2 is a possible D gene (5 bases). V gave up 5 bases and J gave up 10 bases, with 13 bases separating them. The CDR3 extends over 12 amino acids. The germline V gene encodes CDR1 SGHRS and CDR2 YFSETQ. Here the CDR3 reads CASRKDSQEQFF. CDR3 nucleotides: TGCGCCAGCAGAAAGGACTCCCAGGAGCAGTTCTTC.

The table lists this clonotype with a few counts. This chain links TRBV27 with TRBJ2-7; unclear D gene. V lost 3 bases to trimming and J lost 0 bases, with 9 bases between them. The CDR3 covers 14 residues. Germline CDR1 reads MNHEY; CDR2 reads SMNVEV (reference sequence). As DNA, the CDR3 is TGTGCCAGCAGTTTCGGCCCGGACTCCTACGAGCAGTACTTC. It translates to CASSFGPDSYEQYF.

This clonotype has ten or more counts. The CDR3 spells CASRGQGTYEQYF. CDR3 nucleotides: TGCGCCAGCAGGGGACAGGGGACCTACGAGCAGTACTTC. The chain carries TRBV5-1 and TRBJ2-7; 10 bases line up with TRBD1. V lost 5 bases to trimming and J lost 2 bases; unmatched junction nucleotides: 1. The CDR3 extends over 13 amino acids. The germline V gene has CDR1 SGHRS and CDR2 YFSETQ.

The chain recombines TRBV29-1 with TRBJ2-5; D gene ambiguous. The ends were cut back, 4 bases at V and 5 bases at J, with 14 bases in the middle. The germline gives CDR1 SQVTM, CDR2 ANQGSEA. CDR3 length equals 13 residues. This CDR3 reads CSVVGRLTETQYF. In DNA form, the CDR3 reads TGCAGCGTTGTCGGCAGGTTAACGGAGACCCAGTACTTC.

The CDR3 nucleotides read TGCGCCAGCAGCTTGGCCCGACAGTCCTCCTACGAGCAGTACTTC. This sequence encodes CASSLARQSSYEQYF. The chain couples TRBV5-1 to TRBJ2-7, with TRBD1 as a possible D gene (5 bases). The ends were cut back, 0 bases at V and 0 bases at J, with 10 bases in the middle. Germline V gene lookup returns CDR1 SGHRS and CDR2 YFSETQ. The length of the CDR3 is 15 residues.

The chain employs TRBV5-1 and TRBJ2-1; 12 bases map to TRBD2. The CDR3 length is 14 residues. Germline loops: CDR1 SGHRS, CDR2 YFSETQ. V dropped 4 bases and J dropped 7; count of bases not matched to a gene: 3. This chain's CDR3 is CASSRTSGTNEQFF. CDR3 DNA: TGCGCCAGCAGCAGGACTAGCGGGACTAATGAGCAGTTCTTC.

As regards this clonotype: Because it lacks the conserved phenylalanine or tryptophan at the end, this CDR3 is likely a read error. The chain carries TRBV6-5 and TRBJ2-1; D uncertain. V was pared by 4 bases and J by 0 bases, with 10 bases between. The CDR3 is made up of 15 amino acids. Germline CDR1 reads MNHEY; CDR2 reads SVGAGI. For the CDR3, the DNA is TGTGCCAGCAGTTTCAAACGAAGCTCCTACAATGAGCAGTTCTCC. It encodes CASSFKRSSYNEQFS.

The chain has TRBV5-1 and TRBJ1-2; unclear D gene. The CDR3 is made up of 14 amino acids. Trimming took off 4 bases at V and 1 base at J, with 11 bases between the two ends. Germline V gene data show CDR1 as SGHRS and CDR2 as YFSETQ. In DNA form, the CDR3 reads TGCGCCAGCAGCCAATCGGACGGTAACTATGGCTACACCTTC. This gives the protein CASSQSDGNYGYTF.

There are a few counts of this clonotype. The V and J genes are TRBV7-9 and TRBJ2-5, with TRBD2 matching 7 bases. With 2 bases clipped from V and 0 bases from J, the junction kept 9 bases outside the gene matches. This CDR3 is 17 amino acids long. Germline-derived CDR1 and CDR2 are SEHNR and FQNEAQ (reference sequence). CDR3 sequence reads: CASSLIPSSGHQETQYF. The CDR3 region has the DNA TGTGCCAGCAGCTTAATTCCCTCTAGCGGACACCAAGAGACCCAGTACTTC.

CDR3 bases: TGTGCCAGCAGTGAAGGGACAGGGGAAATCGAGCAGTACTTC. Translation gives CASSEGTGEIEQYF. This sequence joins TRBV25-1 and TRBJ2-7, with 10 positions matching TRBD1. The V gene end was trimmed by 2 bases and the J gene end by 6 bases; junction bases not matched to a gene: 4. Per germline, CDR1 MGHDK and CDR2 SYGVNS. This CDR3 spans 14 amino acids.

The V call is TRBV5-1, the J call TRBJ2-5; 9 bases are a match to TRBD1. Germline V gene sequence: CDR1 SGHRS, CDR2 YFSETQ. The CDR3 has 14 residues. The trim removed 4 bases at V and 5 bases at J, leaving 6 bases unmatched. The CDR3 region is CASSGTGGGETQYF. In nucleotides, the CDR3 is TGCGCCAGCAGCGGAACAGGGGGCGGGGAGACCCAGTACTTC.

This clonotype was picked up a small number of times. This chain joins TRBV7-6 and TRBJ1-4; D is undetermined. This CDR3 contains 14 residues. Germline assignment: CDR1 SGHVS and CDR2 FNYEAQ. The V end was cut by 2 bases, the J end by 8 bases, with 12 bases between. CDR3 residues: CASSLNGRREKLFF. CDR3 in DNA: TGTGCCAGCAGCTTAAATGGGAGGAGGGAAAAACTGTTTTTT.

The rearrangement uses TRBV7-8 and TRBJ2-4; the D gene is possibly TRBD1 (6 bases). Germline loops: CDR1 SGHVS, CDR2 FQNEAQ. Trimming shortened V by 5 bases and J by 6 bases, and 14 bases separated the two germline ends. The CDR3 loop spans 14 amino acids. The CDR3 DNA is TGTGCCAGCAGCCTTTCCGGGACACCAAACATTCAGTACTTC. Residues: CASSLSGTPNIQYF.

The CDR3 sequence: CASSDSDRPYTEAFF. For the CDR3, the DNA is TGTGCCAGCAGTGATTCTGACAGGCCCTACACTGAAGCTTTCTTT. The chain employs TRBV25-1 and TRBJ1-1; TRBD1 might be the D (6 bases). Germline V gene sequence: CDR1 MGHDK, CDR2 SYGVNS. The CDR3 is 15 residues long. Trimming shortened V by 3 bases and J by 3 bases, and 14 bases separated the two germline ends.